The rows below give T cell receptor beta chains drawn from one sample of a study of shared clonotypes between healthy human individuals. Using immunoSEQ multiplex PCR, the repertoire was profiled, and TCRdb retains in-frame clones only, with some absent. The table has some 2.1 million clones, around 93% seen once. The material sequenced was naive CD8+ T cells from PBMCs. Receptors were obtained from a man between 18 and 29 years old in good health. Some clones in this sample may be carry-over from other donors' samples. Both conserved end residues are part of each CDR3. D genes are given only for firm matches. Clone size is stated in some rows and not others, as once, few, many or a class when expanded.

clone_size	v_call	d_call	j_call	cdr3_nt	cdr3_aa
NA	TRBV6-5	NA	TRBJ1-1	TGTGCCAGCAGTTATACGAGGGGGAACACTGAAGCTTTCTTT	CASSYTRGNTEAFF
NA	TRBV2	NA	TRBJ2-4	TGTGCCAGCAGGGGAGGGGGCCTTGGGTATAGCATTCAGTACTTC	CASRGGGLGYSIQYF
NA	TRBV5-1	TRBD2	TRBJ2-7	TGCGCCAGCAGCTTTTCACGGAGCGGGGATCCCTACGAGCAGTACTTC	CASSFSRSGDPYEQYF
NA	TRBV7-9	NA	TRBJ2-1	TGTGCCAGCAGCCCGGGACTGATCAATGAGCAGTTCTTC	CASSPGLINEQFF
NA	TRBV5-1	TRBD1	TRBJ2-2	TGCGCCAGCAGCTTGACCGGACAGGGACCATCGAACACCGGGGAGCTGTTTTTT	CASSLTGQGPSNTGELFF
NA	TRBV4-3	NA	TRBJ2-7	TGCGCCAGCAGCTTAAGGAGGGCAGCCTTACCCTACGAGCAGTACTTC	CASSLRRAALPYEQYF
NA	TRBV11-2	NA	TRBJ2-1	TGTGCCAGCAGCTTAGATCGGGGGTTTATAGGGGGAAATGAGCAGTTCTTC	CASSLDRGFIGGNEQFF
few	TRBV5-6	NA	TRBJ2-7	TGTGCCAGCAGCCTGTGGAGCTCCTACGAGCAGTACTTC	CASSLWSSYEQYF
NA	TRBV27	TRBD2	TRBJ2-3	TGTGCCAGCAGTACTCAGCGGGGATTACATTTTAGGGCTAGCACAGATACGCAGTATTTT	CASSTQRGLHFRASTDTQYF
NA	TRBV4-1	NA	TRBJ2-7	TGCGCCAGCAGCCCCGGACGGTCTGGCGAGCAGTACTTC	CASSPGRSGEQYF
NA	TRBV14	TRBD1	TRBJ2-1	TGTGCCAGCAGCCTCACAGGGGTTTCCTACAATGAGCAGTTCTTC	CASSLTGVSYNEQFF
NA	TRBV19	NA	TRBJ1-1	TGTGCCAGTACTAAAAGGGGGTACACTGAAGCTTTCTTT	CASTKRGYTEAFF
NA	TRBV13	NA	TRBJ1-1	TGTGCCAGCAGCCCCCGACAGCCGAACACTGAAGCTTTCTTT	CASSPRQPNTEAFF
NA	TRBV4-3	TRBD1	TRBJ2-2	TGCGCCAGCAGCCCAAACCCAGACAGGGCCCACGCGAACACCGGGGAGCTGTTTTTT	CASSPNPDRAHANTGELFF
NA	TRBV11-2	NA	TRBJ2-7	TGTGCCAGCAGCTTAGATCTGGGGGCTCCATACGAGCAGTACTTC	CASSLDLGAPYEQYF
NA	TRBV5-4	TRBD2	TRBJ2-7	TGTGCCAGCAGCCTCCTGGGTTGGCGGGAGACCTCCTACGAGCAGTACTTC	CASSLLGWRETSYEQYF
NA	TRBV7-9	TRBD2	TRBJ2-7	TGTGCCAGCAGCTCGTCACGTACTAGCGGATACGAGCAGTACTTC	CASSSSRTSGYEQYF
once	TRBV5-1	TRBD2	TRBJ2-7	TGCGCCAGCAGCTTGGCCAGGACTAGCGGGAAGTACGAGCAGTACTTC	CASSLARTSGKYEQYF
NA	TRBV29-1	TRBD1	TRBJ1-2	TGCAGCGTCGAAACCGGGACAGGGCCTGGCTACACCTTC	CSVETGTGPGYTF
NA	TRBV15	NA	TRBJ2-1	TGTGCCACCGGTGGGCGGGGTAACGACAATGAGCAGTTCTTC	CATGGRGNDNEQFF
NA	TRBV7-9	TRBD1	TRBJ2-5	TGTGCCAGCAGCCCAAGACAGGGGAATAAAGAAGAGACCCAGTACTTC	CASSPRQGNKEETQYF
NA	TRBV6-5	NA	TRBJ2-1	TGTGCCAGCAAGTACAGGTGGGGGGACAATGAGCAGTTCTTC	CASKYRWGDNEQFF
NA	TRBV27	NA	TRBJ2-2	TGTGCCAGCAGCAACCCACGTCCCTCTTATGGCACCGGGGAGCTGTTTTTT	CASSNPRPSYGTGELFF
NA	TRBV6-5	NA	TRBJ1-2	TGTGCCAGCAGTCAGTGGACAGAGTATGGCTACACCTTC	CASSQWTEYGYTF
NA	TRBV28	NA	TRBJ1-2	TGTGCCAGCAGTTACCTTTCGGTTAGCGGGGGGGCGCAGGATGGCTACACCTTC	CASSYLSVSGGAQDGYTF
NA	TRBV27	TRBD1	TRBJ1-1	TGTGCCAGCAGTTCCCAGGGGGCTAGCACTGAAGCTTTCTTT	CASSSQGASTEAFF
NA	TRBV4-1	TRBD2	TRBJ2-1	TGCGCCAGCAGCCAAGGCCGAACTAGCGGGATCTCCTACAATGAGCAGTTCTTC	CASSQGRTSGISYNEQFF
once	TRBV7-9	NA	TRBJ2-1	TGTGCCAGCAGCTTGGCCGACAATGAGCAGTTCTTC	CASSLADNEQFF
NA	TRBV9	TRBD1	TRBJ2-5	TGTGCCAGCAGCGTAGAGGGCAGGGGGCGGTATGAGACCCAGTACTTC	CASSVEGRGRYETQYF
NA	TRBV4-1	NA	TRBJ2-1	TGCGCCAGCAGCCCCCGAGGGGTTTACAATGAGCAGTTCTTC	CASSPRGVYNEQFF
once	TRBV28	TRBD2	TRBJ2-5	TGTGCCAGCAGCTCTTTTGGAACTAGCGGCCTCCAAGAGACCCAGTACTTC	CASSSFGTSGLQETQYF
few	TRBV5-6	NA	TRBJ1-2	TGTGCCAGCAGCCCGCGGGGGGACTATGGCTACACCTTC	CASSPRGDYGYTF
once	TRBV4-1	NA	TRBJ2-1	TGCGCCAGCAGCCAAGAACGGGACTTGTACAATGAGCAGTTCTTC	CASSQERDLYNEQFF
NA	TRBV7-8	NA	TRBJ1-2	TGTGCCAGCAGCTTTGAAACGAACATTAACTATGGCTACACCTTC	CASSFETNINYGYTF
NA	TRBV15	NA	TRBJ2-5	TGTGCCACCAGCAGAGATAGTTCCGAGACCCAGTACTTC	CATSRDSSETQYF
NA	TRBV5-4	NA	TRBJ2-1	TGTGCCAGCAGCAGCACTAGACCTGAGCAGTTCTTC	CASSSTRPEQFF
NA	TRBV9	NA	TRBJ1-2	TGTGCCAGCAGTCTATACAGCGGAAATTACTATGGCTACACCTTC	CASSLYSGNYYGYTF
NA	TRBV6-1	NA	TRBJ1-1	TGTGCCAGCAGTGAGACAGGTGGGGGCCCTTCGAACACTGAAGCTTTCTTT	CASSETGGGPSNTEAFF
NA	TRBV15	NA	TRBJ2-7	TGTGCCACCAGCAGAGATATTCGTTCACCCGTTATATACGAGCAGTACTTC	CATSRDIRSPVIYEQYF
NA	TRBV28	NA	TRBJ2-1	TGTGCCAGCAGTTTAACAGTGAACAGAGGGGAGTTCTTC	CASSLTVNRGEFF
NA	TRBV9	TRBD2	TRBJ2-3	TGTGCCAGCAGCCCGAGACTAGCCGAAATCGTCGAAGATACGCAGTATTTT	CASSPRLAEIVEDTQYF
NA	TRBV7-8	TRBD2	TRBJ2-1	TGTGCCAGCAGTGCCAAGACGGGGCGGGAGCGGGGTGAGCAGTTCTTC	CASSAKTGRERGEQFF
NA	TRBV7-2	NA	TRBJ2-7	TGTGCCAGCAGCCCGGCATACGAGCAGTACTTC	CASSPAYEQYF
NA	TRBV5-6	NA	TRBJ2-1	TGTGCCAGCGCAATAGGTAACGAGCAGTTCTTC	CASAIGNEQFF
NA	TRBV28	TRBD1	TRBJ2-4	TGTGCCAGCGGGACAGTCATCCTAGCCAAAAACATTCAGTACTTC	CASGTVILAKNIQYF
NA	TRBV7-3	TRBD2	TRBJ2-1	TGTGCCAGCATTAGGGAGGGAGCGGGCTTCAATGAGCAGTTCTTC	CASIREGAGFNEQFF
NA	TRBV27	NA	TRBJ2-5	TGTGCCAGCGCCACCCTGGGGTCCCAAGAGACCCAGTACTTC	CASATLGSQETQYF
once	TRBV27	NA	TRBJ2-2	TGTGCCAGCAGTCCCCCCATGAGGGGCGGGGAGCTGTTTTTT	CASSPPMRGGELFF
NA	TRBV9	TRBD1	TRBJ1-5	TGTGCCAGCAGCGTGGGGACAGGGGGTAGCAATCAGCCCCAGCATTTT	CASSVGTGGSNQPQHF
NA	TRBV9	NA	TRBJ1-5	TGTGCCAGCAGCGTAGATGGGGTCGGGAATCAGCCCCAGCATTTT	CASSVDGVGNQPQHF
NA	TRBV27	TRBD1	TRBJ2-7	TGTGCCAGCGGAAACCTACCGGGACAGGGGTCTAACGAGCAGTACTTC	CASGNLPGQGSNEQYF
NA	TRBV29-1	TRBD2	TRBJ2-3	TGCAGCGTGGGGGGGACCCCGATCCGGGGCACAGATACGCAGTATTTT	CSVGGTPIRGTDTQYF
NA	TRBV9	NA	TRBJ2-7	TGTGCCAGCAGCGTTTTAGAGAGACCCTACGAGCAGTACTTC	CASSVLERPYEQYF
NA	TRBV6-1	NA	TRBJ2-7	TGTGCCAGCAGAACAAACAGGTTCCCCTACGAGCAGTACTTC	CASRTNRFPYEQYF